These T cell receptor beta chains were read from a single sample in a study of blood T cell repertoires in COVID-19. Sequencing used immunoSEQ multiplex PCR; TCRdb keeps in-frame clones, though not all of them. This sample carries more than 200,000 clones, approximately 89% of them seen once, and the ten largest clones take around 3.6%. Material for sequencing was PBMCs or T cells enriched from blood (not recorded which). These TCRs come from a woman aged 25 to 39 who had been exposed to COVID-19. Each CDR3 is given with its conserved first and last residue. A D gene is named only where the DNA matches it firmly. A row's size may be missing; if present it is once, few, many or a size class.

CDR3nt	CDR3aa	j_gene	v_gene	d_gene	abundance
TGTGCCAGCAGCTTAGTATTAGCGGGAGTGCAGTTCTTC	CASSLVLAGVQFF	TRBJ2-1	TRBV7-9	TRBD2	few
TGTGCCAGCAGCTTGGGGGACAGAGTTAGCAATCAGCCCCAGCATTTT	CASSLGDRVSNQPQHF	TRBJ1-5	TRBV5-8	TRBD1	few
TGTGCCAGCACCTCAACTGAAAACACTGAAGCTTTCTTT	CASTSTENTEAFF	TRBJ1-1	TRBV28	NA	NA
TGTGCCAGCAGCTTATTGGCTAACAGGGACATTCAGTACTTC	CASSLLANRDIQYF	TRBJ2-4	TRBV11-2	NA	NA
TGTGCCATCAGTGAGTTCCGGGAACCTCCTGGAAACACCATATATTTT	CAISEFREPPGNTIYF	TRBJ1-3	TRBV10-3	NA	NA
TGTGCCAGCGCCTTCGGTACTAGAGCCACAGATACGCAGTATTTT	CASAFGTRATDTQYF	TRBJ2-3	TRBV11-2	NA	NA
TGCGCCAGCAGTGGACTAGCGGGAGGGCCATCCGAGCAGTACTTC	CASSGLAGGPSEQYF	TRBJ2-7	TRBV10-1	TRBD2	NA
TGTGCCAGCTCAAACAAACAGGGAGCGCTCTATGGCTACACCTTC	CASSNKQGALYGYTF	TRBJ1-2	TRBV18	NA	NA
TGTGCCAGCAGCCAAGGCGGTCTAGGTACGCAGTATTTT	CASSQGGLGTQYF	TRBJ2-3	TRBV11-3	NA	NA
TGCAGCGCTTCTGGGACAGGGAAAGTCACAGATACGCAGTATTTT	CSASGTGKVTDTQYF	TRBJ2-3	TRBV29-1	TRBD1	NA
TGTGCCAGTAGTGTGGGGGGCACCGGGGAGCTGTTTTTT	CASSVGGTGELFF	TRBJ2-2	TRBV19	NA	NA
TGTGCCAGTAGCCAACAGGGGGCCGGAAGCAATCAGCCCCAGCATTTT	CASSQQGAGSNQPQHF	TRBJ1-5	TRBV19	TRBD1	NA
TGTGCCAGCAGCCTTACAGGGCAAGAAAAACTGTTTTTT	CASSLTGQEKLFF	TRBJ1-4	TRBV2	NA	NA
TGTGCCAGCAGCTCCACACACAGACAGGGTAGGACTGAAGCTTTCTTT	CASSSTHRQGRTEAFF	TRBJ1-1	TRBV5-4	TRBD1	NA
TGTGCCACCAGTCCGGGACAGCTAAACTATGGCTACACCTTC	CATSPGQLNYGYTF	TRBJ1-2	TRBV24-1	TRBD1	NA
TGCAGCGTTGGAGCCCAAACCGAGCAGTACTTC	CSVGAQTEQYF	TRBJ2-7	TRBV29-1	NA	NA
TGTGCCAGCAGCTTAGTGGGACTAGGGAATGAGCAGTTCTTC	CASSLVGLGNEQFF	TRBJ2-1	TRBV11-2	TRBD2	NA
TGTGCCAGCAGCGCCGCCGTCGGGAGGAATGAGCAGTTCTTC	CASSAAVGRNEQFF	TRBJ2-1	TRBV5-5	TRBD2	NA
TGCGCCAGCAGCCAAGTCTCGGCGCGGGGAAATCAGCCCCAGCATTTT	CASSQVSARGNQPQHF	TRBJ1-5	TRBV4-1	NA	NA
TGTGCCAGCAGCTTACGGAGGGGCGGTGGGACTGAAGCTTTCTTT	CASSLRRGGGTEAFF	TRBJ1-1	TRBV13	NA	NA
TGTGCCAGCACCCACCCCTCCCCAGGCGGGGTCTATGGCTACACCTTC	CASTHPSPGGVYGYTF	TRBJ1-2	TRBV7-9	NA	few
TGTGCCAGCAGTTCCGCTCAGGGGCACGAGCAGTACTTC	CASSSAQGHEQYF	TRBJ2-7	TRBV28	NA	once
TGTGCCAGCACCTCCCTTTCTTATACGCAGTATTTT	CASTSLSYTQYF	TRBJ2-3	TRBV11-2	NA	NA
TGTGCCAGCAGCATCAATCAGCCCCAGCATTTT	CASSINQPQHF	TRBJ1-5	TRBV25-1	NA	once
TGCAGCGTGAAACAGGGGGCAAACACTGAAGCTTTCTTT	CSVKQGANTEAFF	TRBJ1-1	TRBV29-1	TRBD1	NA
TGTGCAAGACTACAGGGGGCAGGGTCTGAAGCTTTCTTT	CARLQGAGSEAFF	TRBJ1-1	TRBV30	TRBD1	NA
TGTGCCAGCAGCCAATCGACAGGGCGGGGCTATGGCTACACCTTC	CASSQSTGRGYGYTF	TRBJ1-2	TRBV3-1/TRBV3-2	TRBD1	NA
TGTGCCAGCAGTTTTCCGACCGGACAGGGGATTTATGGCTACACCTTC	CASSFPTGQGIYGYTF	TRBJ1-2	TRBV6-2/TRBV6-3	TRBD1	NA
TGTGCCAGCAGCTTACAGGCAGGGGGCAATCAGCCCCAGCATTTT	CASSLQAGGNQPQHF	TRBJ1-5	TRBV7-2	NA	NA
TGTGCCAGCAGTGAACGGGCGACAGGGGGCGGCGGCTACACCTTC	CASSERATGGGGYTF	TRBJ1-2	TRBV25-1	TRBD1	NA
TGTGCCACATTTTGGGAGGGGAACACTGAAGCTTTCTTT	CATFWEGNTEAFF	TRBJ1-1	TRBV10-3	NA	NA
TGTGCCTGGAACCGGGCTTTCTTT	CAWNRAFF	TRBJ1-1	TRBV30	NA	NA
TGTGCCAGCAGCCAAAGTTCCCAGGTTGGGACCCAGTACTTC	CASSQSSQVGTQYF	TRBJ2-5	TRBV14	NA	NA
TGCGCCAGCAGCTCTTCATTGGCCAGGCAAGAGACCCAGTACTTC	CASSSSLARQETQYF	TRBJ2-5	TRBV5-1	NA	NA